This is a list of T cell receptor beta chains from one sample in a study of shared clonotypes between healthy human individuals. TCRdb keeps only in-frame clones here, not all; method: immunoSEQ multiplex PCR. The sample lists 2 million to 2.5 million clones; approximately 94% were seen once. Sequenced input: naive CD8+ T cells from PBMCs. The receptors stem from a man aged 18 to 29 in good health. Some clones in this sample may be carry-over from other donors' samples. Each CDR3 is given with its conserved first and last residue. The D gene is left open where the match is weak. Not every row has a clone size; where given, it reads once, few, many or a size class.

cdr3_nt: TGCAGCGTCGGGGGGCGGGCCGCCTACGAGCAGTACTTC
cdr3_aa: CSVGGRAAYEQYF
v_call: TRBV29-1
d_call: NA
j_call: TRBJ2-7
clone_size: NA
cdr3_length: 13

cdr3_nt: TGTGCCAGCAGTTTCTTCCCGGGACTAGAAAACAATGAGCAGTTCTTC
cdr3_aa: CASSFFPGLENNEQFF
v_call: TRBV27
d_call: TRBD2
j_call: TRBJ2-1
clone_size: NA
cdr3_length: 16

cdr3_nt: TGTGCCAGCAGTCTGGACAGGGGGATAGAGACCCAGTACTTC
cdr3_aa: CASSLDRGIETQYF
v_call: TRBV6-6
d_call: TRBD1
j_call: TRBJ2-5
clone_size: once
cdr3_length: 14

cdr3_nt: TGTGCCAGCAGCCGTGACCGGGGGGAGGAAAAACTGTTTTTT
cdr3_aa: CASSRDRGEEKLFF
v_call: TRBV7-9
d_call: NA
j_call: TRBJ1-4
clone_size: NA
cdr3_length: 14

cdr3_nt: TGTGCCTGGAGTTGGTCCTACGAGCAGTACTTC
cdr3_aa: CAWSWSYEQYF
v_call: TRBV30
d_call: NA
j_call: TRBJ2-7
clone_size: NA
cdr3_length: 11

cdr3_nt: TGCAGCGTTTTCAGCTTGAACACTGAAGCTTTCTTT
cdr3_aa: CSVFSLNTEAFF
v_call: TRBV29-1
d_call: NA
j_call: TRBJ1-1
clone_size: NA
cdr3_length: 12

cdr3_nt: TGTGCCAGCAGCCAATCGGGGGGTTGGGAGCAGTTCTTC
cdr3_aa: CASSQSGGWEQFF
v_call: TRBV7-9
d_call: TRBD2
j_call: TRBJ2-1
clone_size: once
cdr3_length: 13

cdr3_nt: TGTGCCAGCAGTTTTGTCGCAGGGAAGGACGAGCAGTACTTC
cdr3_aa: CASSFVAGKDEQYF
v_call: TRBV28
d_call: NA
j_call: TRBJ2-7
clone_size: NA
cdr3_length: 14

cdr3_nt: TGTGCCAGCAGCTCCCCGGACACGTCGAGAGAGACCCAGTACTTC
cdr3_aa: CASSSPDTSRETQYF
v_call: TRBV11-2
d_call: NA
j_call: TRBJ2-5
clone_size: NA
cdr3_length: 15

cdr3_nt: TGTGCCAGCAGCACGAACAACCGGAACACTGAAGCTTTCTTT
cdr3_aa: CASSTNNRNTEAFF
v_call: TRBV5-4
d_call: NA
j_call: TRBJ1-1
clone_size: once
cdr3_length: 14

cdr3_nt: TGCGCCAGCAGCCTACGGACAGGGGAAAACTACGAGCAGTACTTC
cdr3_aa: CASSLRTGENYEQYF
v_call: TRBV4-1
d_call: TRBD1
j_call: TRBJ2-7
clone_size: NA
cdr3_length: 15

cdr3_nt: TGTGCCAGCAGTCACAGGGGGCATTTCGATGAGCAGTTCTTC
cdr3_aa: CASSHRGHFDEQFF
v_call: TRBV27
d_call: TRBD1
j_call: TRBJ2-1
clone_size: NA
cdr3_length: 14

cdr3_nt: TGTGCCAGCAGCAGACAGGGGGACTATGGCTACACCTTC
cdr3_aa: CASSRQGDYGYTF
v_call: TRBV25-1
d_call: TRBD1
j_call: TRBJ1-2
clone_size: once
cdr3_length: 13

cdr3_nt: TGTGCCAGCAGCGTTCCAGTGCGACGGACCTCTGGGGCCAACGTCCTGACTTTC
cdr3_aa: CASSVPVRRTSGANVLTF
v_call: TRBV9
d_call: NA
j_call: TRBJ2-6
clone_size: NA
cdr3_length: 18

cdr3_nt: TGTGCCAGCAGCCGGGACTCCACCTACGAGCAGTACTTC
cdr3_aa: CASSRDSTYEQYF
v_call: TRBV27
d_call: NA
j_call: TRBJ2-7
clone_size: once
cdr3_length: 13

cdr3_nt: TGCAGCGTTGAATGGCCGTACACTGAAGCTTTCTTT
cdr3_aa: CSVEWPYTEAFF
v_call: TRBV29-1
d_call: NA
j_call: TRBJ1-1
clone_size: NA
cdr3_length: 12

cdr3_nt: TGCGCCAGCAGCCAGGACAACGGTGACTATGGCTACACCTTC
cdr3_aa: CASSQDNGDYGYTF
v_call: TRBV4-3
d_call: NA
j_call: TRBJ1-2
clone_size: NA
cdr3_length: 14

cdr3_nt: TGTGCCAGCAGCCAAGACAGGACAGCCAAATACGAGCAGTACTTC
cdr3_aa: CASSQDRTAKYEQYF
v_call: TRBV14
d_call: NA
j_call: TRBJ2-7
clone_size: NA
cdr3_length: 15

cdr3_nt: TGTGCCAGTATCTCACAGGGGCAAGGTCAGCCCCAGCATTTT
cdr3_aa: CASISQGQGQPQHF
v_call: TRBV19
d_call: TRBD1
j_call: TRBJ1-5
clone_size: NA
cdr3_length: 14

cdr3_nt: TGTGCCAGCAGCTTAGGACGTGGGATGAGTCCCACTGAAGCTTTCTTT
cdr3_aa: CASSLGRGMSPTEAFF
v_call: TRBV7-6
d_call: NA
j_call: TRBJ1-1
clone_size: NA
cdr3_length: 16